What follows are 12 T cell receptor beta chains derived from one specimen sequenced in a study of T cell changes during pregnancy in multiple sclerosis (dated by TCRdb to between 2018 and 2021). The library was prepared using the immunoSEQ multiplex PCR assay. The clones in this table, taken by TCRdb from immuneACCESS, are in-frame only. Not every clone is retained; where verified, under half of the shortfall comes from an unresolved V gene, and the cause of the rest is unknown. Recorded for this sample are about 31,000 clones; roughly 87% of them occurred a single time. Jointly, the top ten make up roughly 9% of the sample. The sample in question was CD8+ T cells from peripheral blood mononuclear cells, obtained in the first trimester of pregnancy. Receptors originate from a female donor with multiple sclerosis, enrolled in a pregnancy study.

This chain links TRBV27 with TRBJ2-5, with 11 positions matching TRBD2. Trimming at V came to 10 bases and at J to 1 base, leaving 5 bases not matched to a gene. Germline loops: CDR1 MNHEY, CDR2 SMNVEV (reference sequence). The CDR3 totals 14 residues. The CDR3 DNA follows: TGTGCCACCAGACTAGCGGGACTCCAAGAGACCCAGTACTTC. Its translation: CATRLAGLQETQYF.

The chain joins TRBV9 to TRBJ1-3; D remains unclear. This CDR3 has 15 amino acids. Germline lookup yields CDR1 SGDLS and CDR2 YYNGEE. Trimming shortened V by 2 bases and J by 0 bases, and 9 bases separated the two germline ends. DNA for the CDR3: TGTGCCAGCAGCGTGGGTGGAGGCTCTGGAAACACCATATATTTT. It translates to CASSVGGGSGNTIYF.

J is TRBJ2-7 and V is TRBV27, with TRBD2 identical over 8 bases. The CDR3 is made up of 15 amino acids. The germline gives CDR1 MNHEY, CDR2 SMNVEV (reference sequence). The trim removed 10 bases at V and 7 bases at J, leaving 18 bases unmatched. CDR3 coding DNA: TGTGCCACCTCAACCGGAGCGGGGGAACAACTTGAGCAGTACTTC. This gives the protein CATSTGAGEQLEQYF.

The V and J genes are TRBV5-4 and TRBJ2-7, with no clear D. CDR1 is SGHNT, CDR2 YYREEE, per germline (reference sequence). This CDR3 contains 14 residues. V was cut by 0 bases and J by 4 bases, with 11 bases left in between. CDR3 DNA sequence: TGTGCCAGCAGCTTGGAGACCTCCGGGTACGAGCAGTACTTC. It translates to CASSLETSGYEQYF.

The CDR3 nucleotides read TGTGCCAGCAGTTTGGGGAATAGCGGAGACGAGCAGTTCTTC. As protein: CASSLGNSGDEQFF. This sequence joins TRBV27 and TRBJ2-1, with TRBD2 as a possible D gene (6 bases). Looked up from germline, CDR1 is MNHEY and CDR2 is SMNVEV (reference sequence). This CDR3 is 14 amino acids long. V lost 3 bases, J lost 10 bases, and 16 bases lay in between.

The genes are TRBV7-2 and TRBJ2-1, with 7 positions matching TRBD2. The length of the CDR3 is 14 residues. With 8 bases clipped from V and 5 bases from J, the junction kept 9 bases outside the gene matches. CDR1 and CDR2 from the germline V gene are SGHTA and FQGNSA. The CDR3 loop is CASLVGGINNEQFF. CDR3 DNA: TGTGCCAGCCTGGTGGGAGGGATAAACAATGAGCAGTTCTTC.

This chain uses TRBV28 with TRBJ2-1; TRBD2 agrees at 13 bases. This CDR3 is built from 16 residues. Germline trimming cut 5 bases from V and 2 bases from J; bases unmatched to any gene: 3. In germline, CDR1 is MDHEN, CDR2 SYDVKM. The CDR3 loop reads CASSAGLAGAYNEQFF. Here the CDR3 DNA reads TGTGCCAGCAGTGCAGGACTAGCGGGAGCCTACAATGAGCAGTTCTTC.

In this sample, this clone turned up once. CDR3: CATSIDRSYEQYF. In DNA form, the CDR3 reads TGTGCCACCAGCATAGACAGGTCCTACGAGCAGTACTTC. The rearrangement uses TRBV15 and TRBJ2-7; D is perhaps TRBD1 (6 bases). The CDR3 length is 13 residues. Deletions cut 4 bases from V and 1 base from J, with 8 bases between. Germline loops: CDR1 LNHNV, CDR2 YYDKDF (reference sequence).

The CDR3: CSVLLQGATNEKLFF. The CDR3, as DNA: TGCAGCGTACTCCTCCAGGGGGCAACTAATGAAAAACTGTTTTTT. V and J are TRBV29-1 and TRBJ1-4; 7 bases are shared with TRBD1. Looked up from germline, CDR1 is SQVTM and CDR2 is ANQGSEA. This CDR3 is 15 amino acids long. Losses at the gene ends were 6 bases for V and 0 bases for J; bases not matched to a gene: 7.

The chain combines TRBV9 with TRBJ2-7; D is ambiguous. Germline CDR1 SGDLS, CDR2 YYNGEE. The CDR3 has 12 residues. Trimming took off 0 bases at V and 3 bases at J, with 4 bases between the two ends. The CDR3 sequence: CASSVDGYEQYF. The CDR3, as DNA: TGTGCCAGCAGCGTAGACGGCTACGAGCAGTACTTC.

V gene TRBV4-3 combines with J gene TRBJ1-1; D is uncertain. The CDR3 consists of 12 residues. Germline-derived CDR1 and CDR2 are LGHNA and YSLEER. Trimming removed 1 base at V and 7 bases at J, with 7 bases between. CDR3 amino acids: CASSQGTDEAFF. CDR3 bases: TGCGCCAGCAGCCAAGGAACAGATGAAGCTTTCTTT.

This clone was seen a few times. The chain employs TRBV27 and TRBJ2-7; a possible D gene is TRBD2 (5 bases). The V end lost 0 bases, the J end lost 3 bases, and 12 bases lay between the germline ends. Germline V gives CDR1 MNHEY, CDR2 SMNVEV (reference sequence). The CDR3 covers 15 residues. The CDR3 nucleotides read TGTGCCAGCAGTTTATCGAAAGGGCGGGTCTACGAGCAGTACTTC. It encodes CASSLSKGRVYEQYF.